The 26 T cell receptor beta chains reported below all come from one sample, sequenced in a study of T-cell memory formation after mild COVID-19. TCRdb reprocessed the 5' RACE reads with MiXCR, giving one entry per CDR3 protein. Here the sample spans 340,000 or so distinct CDR3 sequences, 10% to 15% being singletons. Sequences were obtained from PBMCs or a T cell subset sorted from them (not recorded which). These receptors all stem from a man aged 18-30 years who had mild COVID-19 (a few samples of this study predate the infection). Cell type and time point are not known.

Many counts were recorded for this clonotype. The chain couples TRBV20-1 to TRBJ2-3; no clear D. Germline CDR1 and CDR2: DFQATT and SNEGSKA (reference sequence). The CDR3 covers 11 residues. Trimming took 5 bases from V and 6 from J, leaving 9 bases between them. The CDR3 DNA sequence: TGCAGTGCTCCCTTCATGGATACGCAGTATTTT. Protein sequence: CSAPFMDTQYF.

This clonotype was counted only a few times. V usage is TRBV21-1 and J usage is TRBJ2-7; the table calls TRBD2, which could not be checked here. TRBV21-1 is a listed pseudogene. The CDR3 is 14 amino acids. As DNA, the CDR3 is TGTGCCAGCAGCAGGGAGGGGCAGACTTACGAGCAGTACGTC. The encoded protein is CASSREGQTYEQYV.

The V gene is TRBV4-3, the J gene TRBJ2-3, with unresolved D. V lost 3 bases and J 2 bases, leaving 6 bases between the germline ends. The CDR3 has 13 residues. Germline CDR1 reads LGHNA; CDR2 reads YSLEER. The CDR3 loop reads CASSQSATDTQYF. The CDR3 DNA reads as TGCGCCAGCAGCCAGTCGGCCACAGATACGCAGTATTTT.

This clonotype has just a few counts. V is TRBV5-1 and J is TRBJ1-6; D possibly corresponds to TRBD1 (5 bases). CDR1 SGHRS and CDR2 YFSETQ come from the germline V gene. Trimming removed 3 bases from V and 2 bases from J, with 15 bases in between. The CDR3 totals 17 residues. CDR3 DNA sequence: TGCGCCAGCAGCTCGGGGACTGTTACTGCCTATAATTCACCCCTCCACTTT. Translating it yields CASSSGTVTAYNSPLHF.

This clonotype was seen repeatedly, ten times or more. The V gene is TRBV5-1, the J gene TRBJ1-4; D is uncertain. Germline V gene data show CDR1 as SGHRS and CDR2 as YFSETQ. CDR3 length: 15 residues. V was shortened by 4 bases and J by 0 bases, with 10 bases between the two germline ends. Here the CDR3 reads CASSPTVSTNEKLFF. DNA for the CDR3: TGCGCCAGCAGCCCAACTGTGTCAACTAATGAAAAACTGTTTTTT.

This clonotype has at least ten counts. The chain uses TRBV28 and TRBJ1-5; TRBD1 is a possible D gene (5 bases). The germline V and J ends were trimmed by 7 bases and 9 bases, with 13 bases remaining between them. CDR3 size: 12 residues. The germline gives CDR1 MDHEN, CDR2 SYDVKM. CDR3 in amino acids: CASTSGGLPQHF. CDR3 DNA: TGTGCCAGCACCTCGGGGGGGTTGCCCCAGCATTTT.

V gene TRBV7-9 combines with J gene TRBJ2-7, with TRBD2 identical over 8 bases. Looked up from germline, CDR1 is SEHNR and CDR2 is FQNEAQ (reference sequence). The V and J ends lost 2 bases and 3 bases, in that order; junction bases with no gene match: 6. This CDR3 spans 15 amino acids. CDR3 in DNA: TGTGCCAGCAGCTTATTAGCGGGGCCTTTCTACGAGCAGTACTTC. Residues: CASSLLAGPFYEQYF.

The table lists this clonotype with a few counts. This sequence joins TRBV14 and TRBJ2-7, with D tentatively TRBD1 (6 bases). The CDR3 loop spans 16 amino acids. Trimming took off 4 bases at V and 4 bases at J, with 20 bases between the two ends. CDR1 and CDR2 from the germline V gene are SGHDN and FVKESK. The CDR3 sequence: CASSPLGTLRRYEQYF. CDR3 bases: TGTGCCAGCAGCCCTCTAGGGACACTCAGAAGGTACGAGCAGTACTTC.

This chain joins TRBV7-2 and TRBJ2-7; D might be TRBD1 (6 bases). Germline CDR1 is SGHTA and CDR2 is FQGNSA. The germline V and J ends were trimmed by 5 bases and 5 bases, with 10 bases remaining between them. The CDR3 contains 12 residues. CDR3 residues: CASSPTGNEQYF. The CDR3 DNA sequence: TGTGCCAGCAGCCCAACAGGGAACGAGCAGTACTTC.

Concerning this clonotype itself: Given a much more abundant clone one base away, this may be a read error. This chain connects TRBV7-6 to TRBJ2-7; D is uncertain. Germline assignment: CDR1 SGHVS and CDR2 FNYEAQ. The CDR3 consists of 12 residues. The CDR3 is CASSLDGYEQCF. DNA of the CDR3: TGTGCCAGCAGCTTAGATGGGTACGAGCAGTGCTTC.

This clonotype was detected only a few times. This chain links TRBV13 with TRBJ1-1, with D possibly TRBD1 on 5 matching bases. Per the germline V gene, CDR1 is PRHDT and CDR2 is FYEKMQ (reference sequence). This CDR3 region has 13 residues. V gave up 3 bases and J gave up 7 bases, with 12 bases separating them. CDR3 DNA: TGTGCCAGCAGCTTGGAGGGGAGAAGTGAAGCTTTCTTT. It is translated as CASSLEGRSEAFF.

This chain joins TRBV2 and TRBJ1-1; D might be TRBD1 (5 bases). V was pared by 6 bases and J by 8 bases, with 16 bases between. The CDR3 sequence is 13 residues long. Per the germline V gene, CDR1 is SNHLY and CDR2 is FYNNEI. CDR3 loop: CASSETDTPEAFF. CDR3 DNA sequence: TGTGCCAGCAGCGAGACGGACACCCCAGAAGCTTTCTTT.

The chain carries TRBV11-2 and TRBJ2-5, with D maybe TRBD2 (7 bases). The CDR3 is 16 residues long. Trimming shortened V by 3 bases and J by 5 bases, and 19 bases separated the two germline ends. The germline CDR1 and CDR2 sequences are SGHAT and FQNNGV. The CDR3 reads CASSFPGGMPRETQYF. Written as DNA, the CDR3 is TGTGCCAGCAGCTTCCCGGGGGGCATGCCCCGCGAGACCCAGTACTTC.

This clonotype has just a few counts. CDR3 nucleotides: TGCAGCGTTGAATTATGGGACGAGCAGTACTTC. Translating gives CSVELWDEQYF. The chain carries TRBV29-1 and TRBJ2-7, with D uncertain. Trimming removed 2 bases from V and 5 bases from J, with 7 bases in between. The CDR3 loop spans 11 amino acids. CDR1 and CDR2 from the germline V gene are SQVTM and ANQGSEA.

This clonotype turned up a few times. The chain uses TRBV7-9 and TRBJ2-1; 7 nucleotides agree with TRBD2. CDR3 length equals 13 residues. The J segment lost 8 bases and the V segment lost 4 bases, leaving 5 bases of the junction unmatched. Germline values: CDR1 SEHNR, CDR2 FQNEAQ (reference sequence). The CDR3 reads CASSSQRGHEQFF. Here the CDR3 DNA reads TGTGCCAGCAGCTCCCAGCGGGGCCATGAGCAGTTCTTC.

The V call is TRBV6-2 or TRBV6-3, the J call TRBJ2-1; D may match TRBD1 or TRBD2 (5 bases each). Germline lookup yields CDR1 MNHEY and CDR2 SVGEGT. Trimming cost V 6 bases and J 8 bases, with 23 bases left between them. There are 16 residues in the CDR3. Here the CDR3 reads CASSARFGTLIDEQFF. Here the CDR3 DNA reads TGTGCCAGCAGCGCCCGGTTCGGGACCTTAATCGATGAGCAGTTCTTC.

This clonotype was recorded a few times. The genes are TRBV6-5 and TRBJ2-7; the match to TRBD2 covers 7 bases. Germline V lookup: CDR1 MNHEY, CDR2 SVGAGI. The CDR3 runs to 12 residues. Trimming removed 10 bases from V and 3 bases from J; junction bases left unmatched: 6. CDR3 loop: CATRGEGYEQYF. DNA for the CDR3: TGTGCCACCCGGGGGGAGGGCTACGAGCAGTACTTC.

The rearrangement uses TRBV11-2 and TRBJ2-1; D might be TRBD2 (7 bases). Germline V gives CDR1 SGHAT, CDR2 FQNNGV. Deletions cut 0 bases from V and 9 bases from J, with 12 bases between. The CDR3 loop spans 14 amino acids. The CDR3, as DNA: TGTGCCAGCAGCTTAGATCGGGGGGCCTTTGAGCAGTTCTTC. Translation: CASSLDRGAFEQFF.

This clonotype was recorded a few times. The gene calls are TRBV3-1 and TRBJ1-1; a possible D gene is TRBD1 (5 bases). Germline V gene data show CDR1 as LGHDT and CDR2 as YNNKEL (reference sequence). The CDR3 sequence is 13 residues long. V gave up 1 base and J gave up 10 bases, with 13 bases separating them. CDR3 sequence: CASSQVRGAAAFF. CDR3 nucleotide sequence: TGTGCCAGCAGCCAAGTGCGAGGGGCCGCAGCTTTCTTT.

V is TRBV7-2 and J is TRBJ1-6; D might be TRBD1 (5 bases). V was trimmed by 3 bases and J by 7 bases, leaving 13 bases between them. There are 15 residues in the CDR3. Germline loops: CDR1 SGHTA, CDR2 FQGNSA. CDR3 coding DNA: TGTGCCAGCAGCTTGATCTTAGGGACCAATTCACCCCTCCACTTT. It is translated as CASSLILGTNSPLHF.

This clonotype was found many times. The gene calls are TRBV7-9 and TRBJ1-2, with D unclear. V was trimmed by 8 bases and J by 4 bases, leaving 8 bases between them. The germline V gene encodes CDR1 SEHNR and CDR2 FQNEAQ (reference sequence). The CDR3 runs to 11 residues. CDR3 coding DNA: TGTGCCAGCGGCGGAACCTATGGCTACACCTTC. This codes for CASGGTYGYTF.

This chain links TRBV18 with TRBJ2-2; 7 nucleotides agree with TRBD1. Germline loops: CDR1 KGHSH, CDR2 LQKENI. The trim removed 3 bases at V and 3 bases at J, leaving 4 bases unmatched. The CDR3 has 15 residues. CDR3 residues: CASSPRQGDTGELFF. DNA of the CDR3: TGTGCCAGCTCACCCCGACAGGGTGACACCGGGGAGCTGTTTTTT.

The chain recombines TRBV25-1 with TRBJ2-6, with D maybe TRBD1 (5 bases). V lost 4 bases and J 4 bases, leaving 11 bases between the germline ends. The CDR3 runs 15 residues. Germline CDR1 reads MGHDK; CDR2 reads SYGVNS. The DNA of the CDR3 is TGTGCCAGCAGTGTCAGGGTGTACGGGGCCAACGTCCTGACTTTC. Its protein product is CASSVRVYGANVLTF.

This clonotype was picked up many times. The chain employs TRBV20-1 and TRBJ2-3; no firm D call. V was pared by 3 bases and J by 0 bases, with 7 bases between. The germline V gene has CDR1 DFQATT and CDR2 SNEGSKA (reference sequence). The CDR3 length is 13 residues. CDR3 sequence (DNA): TGCAGTGCTAGCGGAACTAGCACAGATACGCAGTATTTT. It specifies CSASGTSTDTQYF.

This clonotype turned up a few times. The chain combines TRBV28 with TRBJ2-7; possible D gene TRBD1, 6 bases. The germline CDR1 and CDR2 sequences are MDHEN and SYDVKM. The CDR3 is made up of 14 amino acids. Trimming took off 5 bases at V and 2 bases at J, with 13 bases between the two ends. In nucleotides, the CDR3 is TGTGCCAGCAGTCAACAGGGTTTTCCCTACGAGCAGTACGTC. Residues: CASSQQGFPYEQYV.

The chain combines TRBV20-1 with TRBJ2-7; 7 bases line up with TRBD2. Looked up from germline, CDR1 is DFQATT and CDR2 is SNEGSKA (reference sequence). J was trimmed by 4 bases and V by 7 bases; bases with no gene match: 7. This CDR3 is built from 12 residues. The CDR3 region has the DNA TGCAGTGTTGCGGGGGAGGGGTACGAGCAGTACGTC. This gives the protein CSVAGEGYEQYV.